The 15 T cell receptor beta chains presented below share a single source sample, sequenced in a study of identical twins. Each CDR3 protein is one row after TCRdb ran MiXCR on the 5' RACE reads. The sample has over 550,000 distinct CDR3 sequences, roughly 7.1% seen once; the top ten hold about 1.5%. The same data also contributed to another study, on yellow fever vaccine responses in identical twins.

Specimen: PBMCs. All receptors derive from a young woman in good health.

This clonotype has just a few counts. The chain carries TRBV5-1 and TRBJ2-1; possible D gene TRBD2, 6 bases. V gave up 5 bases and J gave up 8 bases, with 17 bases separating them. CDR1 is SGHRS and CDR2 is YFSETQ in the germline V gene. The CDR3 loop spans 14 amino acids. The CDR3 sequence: CASRVTGPSDEQFF. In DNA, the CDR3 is TGCGCCAGCAGGGTGACGGGGCCTAGCGATGAGCAGTTCTTC.

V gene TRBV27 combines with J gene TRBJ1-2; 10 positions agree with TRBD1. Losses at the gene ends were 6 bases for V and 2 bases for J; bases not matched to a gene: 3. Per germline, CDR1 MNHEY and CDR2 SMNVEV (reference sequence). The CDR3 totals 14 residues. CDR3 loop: CASRATGGNYGYTF. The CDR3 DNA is TGTGCCAGCAGGGCGACAGGGGGCAACTATGGCTACACCTTC.

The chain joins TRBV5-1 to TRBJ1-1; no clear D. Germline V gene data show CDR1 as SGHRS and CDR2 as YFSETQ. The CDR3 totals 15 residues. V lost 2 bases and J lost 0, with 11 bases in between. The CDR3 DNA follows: TGCGCCAGCAGCTTTTTTGCCAGCATGAACACTGAAGCTTTCTTT. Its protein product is CASSFFASMNTEAFF.

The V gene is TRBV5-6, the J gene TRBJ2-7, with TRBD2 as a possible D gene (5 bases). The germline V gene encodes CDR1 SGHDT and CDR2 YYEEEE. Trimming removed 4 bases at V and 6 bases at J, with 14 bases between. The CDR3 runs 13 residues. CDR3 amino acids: CASSRGLLCEQYV. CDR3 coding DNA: TGTGCCAGCAGCCGAGGGCTCCTCTGCGAGCAGTACGTC.

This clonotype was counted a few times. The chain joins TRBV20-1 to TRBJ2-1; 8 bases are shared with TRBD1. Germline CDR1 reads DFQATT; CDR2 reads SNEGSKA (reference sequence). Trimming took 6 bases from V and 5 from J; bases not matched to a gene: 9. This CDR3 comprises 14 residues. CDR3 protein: CSASDRAVDNEQFF. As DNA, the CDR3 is TGCAGTGCCTCGGACAGGGCCGTCGACAATGAGCAGTTCTTC.

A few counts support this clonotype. The CDR3 is CASSLDLYREAKNIQYF. CDR3 nucleotide sequence: TGTGCCAGCAGCTTAGATCTCTACAGGGAGGCCAAAAACATTCAGTACTTC. The V and J genes are TRBV11-2 and TRBJ2-4; D is possibly TRBD1 (6 bases). The V end was cut by 0 bases, the J end by 1 base, with 13 bases between. Looked up from germline, CDR1 is SGHAT and CDR2 is FQNNGV. This CDR3 is 17 amino acids long.

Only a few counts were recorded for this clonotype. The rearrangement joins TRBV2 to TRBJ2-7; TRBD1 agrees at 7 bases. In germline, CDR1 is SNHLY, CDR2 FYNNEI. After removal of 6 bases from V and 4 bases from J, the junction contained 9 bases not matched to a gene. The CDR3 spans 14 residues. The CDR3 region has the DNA TGTGCCAGCAGGCCTTGGGACAGACCTTACGAGCAGTACTTC. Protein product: CASRPWDRPYEQYF.

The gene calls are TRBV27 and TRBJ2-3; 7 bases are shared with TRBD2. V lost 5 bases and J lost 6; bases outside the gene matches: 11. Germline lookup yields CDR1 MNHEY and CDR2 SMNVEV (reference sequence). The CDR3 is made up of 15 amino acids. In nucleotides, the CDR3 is TGTGCCAGCAGTCCACGGACTAGGGTAACGGATACGCAGTATTTT. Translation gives CASSPRTRVTDTQYF.

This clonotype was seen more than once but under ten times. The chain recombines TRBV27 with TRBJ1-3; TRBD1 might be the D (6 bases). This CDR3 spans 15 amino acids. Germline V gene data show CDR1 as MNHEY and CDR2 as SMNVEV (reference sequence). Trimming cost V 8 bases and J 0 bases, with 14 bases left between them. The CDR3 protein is CASGRGPSSGNTIYF. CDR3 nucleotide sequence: TGTGCCAGCGGACGGGGGCCGAGCTCTGGAAACACCATATATTTT.

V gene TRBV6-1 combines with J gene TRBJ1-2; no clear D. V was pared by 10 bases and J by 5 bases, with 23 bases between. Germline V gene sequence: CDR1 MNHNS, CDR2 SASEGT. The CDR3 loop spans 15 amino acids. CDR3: CATSMAIGSVYGYTF. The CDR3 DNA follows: TGTGCCACCTCTATGGCGATCGGGTCCGTATATGGCTACACCTTC.

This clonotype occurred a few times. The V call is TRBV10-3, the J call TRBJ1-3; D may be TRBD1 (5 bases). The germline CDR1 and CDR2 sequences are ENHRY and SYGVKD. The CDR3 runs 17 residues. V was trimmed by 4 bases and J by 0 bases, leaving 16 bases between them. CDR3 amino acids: CAISAAGGTRSGNTIYF. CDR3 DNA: TGTGCCATCAGTGCCGCCGGGGGGACGCGCTCTGGAAACACCATATATTTT.

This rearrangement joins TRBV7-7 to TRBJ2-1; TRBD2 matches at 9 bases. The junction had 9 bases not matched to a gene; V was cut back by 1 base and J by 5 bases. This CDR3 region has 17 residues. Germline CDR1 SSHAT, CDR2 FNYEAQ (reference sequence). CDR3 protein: CASSLDYLAGLNNEQFF. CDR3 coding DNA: TGTGCCAGCAGCTTAGACTACCTAGCGGGACTAAACAATGAGCAGTTCTTC.

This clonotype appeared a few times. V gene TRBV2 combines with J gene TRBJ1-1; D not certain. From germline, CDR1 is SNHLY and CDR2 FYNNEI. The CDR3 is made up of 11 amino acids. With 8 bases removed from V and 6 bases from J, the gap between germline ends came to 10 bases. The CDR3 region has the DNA TGTGCCAGCCGGTCCGGGGCTGAAGCTTTCTTT. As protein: CASRSGAEAFF.

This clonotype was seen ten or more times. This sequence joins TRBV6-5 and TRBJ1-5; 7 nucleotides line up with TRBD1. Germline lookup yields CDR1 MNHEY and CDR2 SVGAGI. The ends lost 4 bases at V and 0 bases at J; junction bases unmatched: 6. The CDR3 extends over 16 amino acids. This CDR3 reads CASSSGTEDSNQPQHF. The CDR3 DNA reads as TGTGCCAGCAGTTCCGGGACAGAGGATAGCAATCAGCCCCAGCATTTT.

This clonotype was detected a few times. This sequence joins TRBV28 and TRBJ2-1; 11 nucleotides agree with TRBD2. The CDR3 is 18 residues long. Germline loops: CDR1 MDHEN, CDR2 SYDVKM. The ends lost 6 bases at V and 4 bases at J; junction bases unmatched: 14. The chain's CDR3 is CASSPNYSGTSGYNEQFF. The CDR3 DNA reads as TGTGCCAGCAGCCCGAACTACTCCGGGACTAGCGGTTACAATGAGCAGTTCTTC. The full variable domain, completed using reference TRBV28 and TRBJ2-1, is DVKVTQSSRYLVKRTGEKVFLECVQDMDHENMFWYRQDPGLGLRLIYFSYDVKMKEKGDIPEGYSVSREKKERFSLILESASTNQTSMYLCASSPNYSGTSGYNEQFFGPGTRLTVL.